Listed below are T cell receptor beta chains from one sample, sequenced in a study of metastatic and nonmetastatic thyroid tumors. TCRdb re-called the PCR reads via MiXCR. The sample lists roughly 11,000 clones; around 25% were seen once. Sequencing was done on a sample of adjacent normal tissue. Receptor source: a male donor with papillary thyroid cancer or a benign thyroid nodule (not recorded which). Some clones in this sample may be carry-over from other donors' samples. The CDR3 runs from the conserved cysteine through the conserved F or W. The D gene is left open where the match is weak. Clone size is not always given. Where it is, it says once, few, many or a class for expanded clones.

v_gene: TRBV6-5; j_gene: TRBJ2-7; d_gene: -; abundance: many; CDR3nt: TGTGCCAGCAGTTTTCCGGGGACCTACGAGCAGTACTTC; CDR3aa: CASSFPGTYEQYF
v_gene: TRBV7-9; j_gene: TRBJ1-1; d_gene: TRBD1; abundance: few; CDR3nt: TGTGCCAGCAGCACAGGGGACACTGAAGCTTTCTTT; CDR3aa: CASSTGDTEAFF
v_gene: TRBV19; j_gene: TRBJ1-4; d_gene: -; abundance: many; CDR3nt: TGTGCCACCCAGGGGTGGCTTATTGATGAAAAACTGTTTTTT; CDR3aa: CATQGWLIDEKLFF
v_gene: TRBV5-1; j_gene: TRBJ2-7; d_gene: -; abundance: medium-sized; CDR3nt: TGCGCCAGCAGCTTGGCGGGGGAGAAGCAGTACTTC; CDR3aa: CASSLAGEKQYF
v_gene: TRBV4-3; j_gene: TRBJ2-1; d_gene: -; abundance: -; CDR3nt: TGCGCCAGCAGCCCCCGGGATGGGAGTATGAATGAGCAGTTCTTC; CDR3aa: CASSPRDGSMNEQFF
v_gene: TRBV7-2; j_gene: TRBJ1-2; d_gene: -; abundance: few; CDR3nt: TGTGCCAGCAGCTTAGGGGGGGGTGGCTACACCTTC; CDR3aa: CASSLGGGGYTF
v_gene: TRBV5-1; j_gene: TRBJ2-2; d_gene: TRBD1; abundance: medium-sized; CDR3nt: TGCGCCAGCAGCTTGGGACAGGGGGTGAACACCGGGGAGCTGTTTTTT; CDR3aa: CASSLGQGVNTGELFF
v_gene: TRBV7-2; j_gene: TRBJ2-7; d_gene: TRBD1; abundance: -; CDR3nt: TGTGCCAGCAGCTTGCTCGGGACAGGGGGCTACGAGCAGTACTTC; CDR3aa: CASSLLGTGGYEQYF
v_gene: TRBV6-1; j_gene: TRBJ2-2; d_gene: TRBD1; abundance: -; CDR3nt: TGTGCCAGCACGACAGGGGATAACACCGGGGAGCTGTTTTTT; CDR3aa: CASTTGDNTGELFF
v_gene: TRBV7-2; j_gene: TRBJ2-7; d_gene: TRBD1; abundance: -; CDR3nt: TGTGCCAGTTGGGGAACAGGGGGACACGATCATTACTTC; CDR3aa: CASWGTGGHDHYF
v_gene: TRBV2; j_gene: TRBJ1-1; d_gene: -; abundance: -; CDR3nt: TGTGCCAGCAGCCCTCCGGGGGTCGGGAACACTGAAGCTTTCTTT; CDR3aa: CASSPPGVGNTEAFF
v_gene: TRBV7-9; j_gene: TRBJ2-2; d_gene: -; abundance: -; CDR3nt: TGTGCCAGCAGCCCGCCTACCGGGGAGCTGTTTTTT; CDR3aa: CASSPPTGELFF
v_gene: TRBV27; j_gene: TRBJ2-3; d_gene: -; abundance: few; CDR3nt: TGTGCCAGCAGAACAGGAGCGGTAGATACGCAGTATTTT; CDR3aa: CASRTGAVDTQYF
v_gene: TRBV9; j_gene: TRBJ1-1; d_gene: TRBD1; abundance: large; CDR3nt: TGTGCCAGCAGCATCCACAGGGGCGGTCCGGGGAACACTGAAGCTTTCTTT; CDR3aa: CASSIHRGGPGNTEAFF
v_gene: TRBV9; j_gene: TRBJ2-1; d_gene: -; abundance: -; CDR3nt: TGTGCCAGCAGCGTAGAAAAAGATGAGCAGTTCTTC; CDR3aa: CASSVEKDEQFF
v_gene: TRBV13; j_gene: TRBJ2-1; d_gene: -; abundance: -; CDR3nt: TGTGCCAGCAGCCCTCGCGGAGACCACTCCTACAATGAGCAGTTCTTC; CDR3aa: CASSPRGDHSYNEQFF
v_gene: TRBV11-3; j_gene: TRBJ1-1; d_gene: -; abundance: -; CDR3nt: TGTGCCAGCAGCTTGTCGACGGTCACTGAAGCTTTCTTT; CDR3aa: CASSLSTVTEAFF
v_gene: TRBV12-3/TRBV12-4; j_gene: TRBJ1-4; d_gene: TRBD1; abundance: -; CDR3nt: TGTGCCAGCAGGAACCCGACAGGGAATGAAAAACTGTTTTTT; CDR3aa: CASRNPTGNEKLFF
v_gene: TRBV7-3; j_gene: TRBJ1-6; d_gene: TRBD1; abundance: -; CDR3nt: TGTGCCAGCAGCCAGGACAGGGGCGATAATTCACCCCTCCACTTT; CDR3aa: CASSQDRGDNSPLHF
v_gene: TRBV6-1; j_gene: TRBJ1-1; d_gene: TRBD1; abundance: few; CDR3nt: TGTGCCAGCAGCCCAGACAGGGACGCTGAAGCTTTCTTT; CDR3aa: CASSPDRDAEAFF
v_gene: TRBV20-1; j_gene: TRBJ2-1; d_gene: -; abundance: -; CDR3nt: TGCAGTGCGAGGCCGACTACCTCCTACAATGAGCAGTTCTTC; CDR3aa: CSARPTTSYNEQFF
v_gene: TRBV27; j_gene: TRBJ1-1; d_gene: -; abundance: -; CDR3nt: TGTGCCAGCATTTTTGGGAGGCCCGTGAGCACTGAAGCTTTCTTT; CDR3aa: CASIFGRPVSTEAFF
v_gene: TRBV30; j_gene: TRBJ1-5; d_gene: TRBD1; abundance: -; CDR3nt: TGTGCCTGGAGTTTGGGAGACAAAACAGGGGGCTGGAGTCAGCCCCAGCATTTT; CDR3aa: CAWSLGDKTGGWSQPQHF
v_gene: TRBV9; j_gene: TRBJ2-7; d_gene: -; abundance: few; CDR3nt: TGTGCCAGCACCGTAAGGCAGCCAACCTACGAGCAGTACTTC; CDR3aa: CASTVRQPTYEQYF
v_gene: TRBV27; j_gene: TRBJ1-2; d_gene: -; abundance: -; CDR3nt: TGTGCCAGCAGTTCCGCGACAGGCCCAGCTAACTATGGCTACACCTTC; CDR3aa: CASSSATGPANYGYTF
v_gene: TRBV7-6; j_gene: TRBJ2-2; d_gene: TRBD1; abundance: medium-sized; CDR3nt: TGTGCCAGCAGCTTAACGACCCACAGGGGGTTGAACACCGGGGAGCTGTTTTTT; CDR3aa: CASSLTTHRGLNTGELFF